These T cell receptor beta chains were read from a single sample in a study of blood T cell repertoires in COVID-19. TCRdb's copy holds only in-frame clones and misses some; the assay was immunoSEQ multiplex PCR. The table has some 250,000 clones, 91% seen once. The sample comprised PBMCs or T cells enriched from blood (not recorded which). The receptor source for this set is a human donor in a cohort exposed to, infected with or recovered from COVID-19 (not recorded which). The donor label of this sample is uncertain. CDR3s include the opening cysteine and the closing phenylalanine or tryptophan. D genes are given only for firm matches. Size is omitted from some rows. Given values are once, few, many or a class for expanded clones.

j_gene,abundance,d_gene,v_gene,CDR3aa,CDR3nt
TRBJ1-2,-,TRBD1,TRBV14,CASSQQGAGGYTF,TGTGCCAGCAGCCAACAGGGGGCAGGCGGCTACACCTTC
TRBJ1-2,-,-,TRBV30,CAWSVVSGYGYTF,TGTGCCTGGAGTGTAGTTAGCGGCTATGGCTACACCTTC
TRBJ2-3,-,TRBD2,TRBV9,CASSVAGLADTYTQYF,TGTGCCAGCAGCGTAGCCGGACTAGCGGACACCTATACGCAGTATTTT
TRBJ1-4,-,-,TRBV19,CASSIESATNEKLFF,TGTGCCAGTAGTATAGAGTCTGCAACTAATGAAAAACTGTTTTTT
TRBJ1-2,-,-,TRBV5-3,CARSPIFRQASHYGYTF,TGTGCCAGAAGCCCTATTTTCCGACAGGCCTCCCACTATGGCTACACCTTC
TRBJ1-2,-,TRBD1,TRBV6-6,CASSSPDRASNYGYTF,TGTGCCAGCAGTTCTCCGGACAGGGCATCTAACTATGGCTACACCTTC
TRBJ1-1,-,-,TRBV13,CASSLYRDTEAFF,TGTGCCAGCAGCTTATACAGAGACACTGAAGCTTTCTTT
TRBJ2-7,few,TRBD2,TRBV4-2,CASRHSGGAREQYF,TGTGCCAGCAGGCATAGCGGGGGGGCTAGGGAGCAGTACTTC
TRBJ1-1,-,-,TRBV5-8,CASGVAGINTEAFF,TGTGCCAGCGGGGTGGCAGGGATTAACACTGAAGCTTTCTTT
TRBJ1-1,once,-,TRBV7-3,CASSLKRGNTEAFF,TGTGCCAGCAGCTTAAAAAGGGGCAACACTGAAGCTTTCTTT
TRBJ1-2,-,-,TRBV2,CASRSEGYTF,TGTGCCAGCAGATCCGAGGGCTACACCTTC
TRBJ1-5,-,TRBD1,TRBV6-5,CASRRTGGQPQHF,TGTGCCAGCAGACGGACAGGGGGCCAGCCCCAGCATTTT
TRBJ2-3,-,TRBD2,TRBV5-6,CASSDTGTSGADTQYF,TGTGCCAGCTCTGACACCGGGACTAGCGGCGCAGATACGCAGTATTTT
TRBJ2-3,-,-,TRBV20-1,CSASEAGGTDTQYF,TGCAGTGCTAGTGAGGCAGGGGGCACAGATACGCAGTATTTT